A single sample is the source of the 21 T cell receptor beta chains below, sequenced in a study of CD8 T cells in Susac syndrome. Roughly 0.45 to 1 ug RNA was reverse transcribed with random hexamers. TCRdb fed the immunoSEQ multiplex PCR reads into MiXCR, producing one record per CDR3 protein. This sample has 150,000 to 200,000 distinct CDR3 sequences, with over 90% found just once. Sequenced input: CD8+ T cells from PBMCs. These TCRs come from a human donor with Susac syndrome.

This rearrangement joins TRBV9 to TRBJ1-2, with TRBD1 matching 10 bases. J lost 6 bases, V lost 3 bases, and 8 bases had no gene match. The germline V gene encodes CDR1 SGDLS and CDR2 YYNGEE. The CDR3 contains 15 residues. The chain's CDR3 is CASSAETGGADGYTF. The CDR3 region has the DNA TGTGCCAGCAGCGCTGAGACAGGGGGCGCGGATGGCTACACCTTC. Combining the CDR3 with reference TRBV9 and TRBJ1-2 gives the whole variable domain DSGVTQTPKHLITATGQRVTLRCSPRSGDLSVYWYQQSLDQGLQFLIQYYNGEERAKGNILERFSAQQFPDLHSELNLSSLELGDSALYFCASSAETGGADGYTFGSGTRLTVV.

The chain couples TRBV28 to TRBJ2-5; 7 nucleotides agree with TRBD2. This CDR3 is 15 amino acids long. The germline V gene has CDR1 MDHEN and CDR2 SYDVKM. Trimming removed 2 bases from V and 1 base from J; junction bases left unmatched: 4. The CDR3 region is CASSLIAGAQETQYF. The CDR3 DNA is TGTGCCAGCAGTTTAATCGCGGGAGCCCAAGAGACCCAGTACTTC.

The gene calls are TRBV2 and TRBJ1-1; D gene ambiguous. V was pared by 0 bases and J by 7 bases, with 12 bases between. This CDR3 region has 14 residues. Germline CDR1 is SNHLY and CDR2 is FYNNEI. The CDR3 DNA is TGTGCCAGCAGTGAAGCTCTGCCGTGGGATGAAGCTTTCTTT. Its translation: CASSEALPWDEAFF. Full variable domain (remainder filled in from reference TRBV2 and TRBJ1-1): EPEVTQTPSHQVTQMGQEVILRCVPISNHLYFYWYRQILGQKVEFLVSFYNNEISEKSEIFDDQFSVERPDGSNFTLKIRSTKLEDSAMYFCASSEALPWDEAFFGQGTRLTVV.

The chain employs TRBV5-4 and TRBJ2-3, with 13 bases matching TRBD2. Trimming cost V 4 bases and J 2 bases; bases outside gene matches: 4. This CDR3 contains 16 residues. Germline V gene data show CDR1 as SGHNT and CDR2 as YYREEE (reference sequence). This chain's CDR3 is CASSEGLAGDTDTQYF. The CDR3 nucleotides are TGTGCCAGCAGCGAAGGACTAGCGGGGGACACAGATACGCAGTATTTT.

The CDR3 coding sequence is TGTGCCAGCAGTACGGGGGTTACTGGAAACACCATATATTTT. This gives the protein CASSTGVTGNTIYF. This sequence joins TRBV12-3 or TRBV12-4 and TRBJ1-3; tentative D call: TRBD1 (5 bases). Trimming left V 5 bases short and J 2 bases short, with 10 bases between. This CDR3 is 14 amino acids long.

The V and J genes are TRBV19 and TRBJ1-5; 7 nucleotides line up with TRBD1. Germline CDR1 reads LNHDA; CDR2 reads SQIVND (reference sequence). Trimming took 1 base from V and 5 from J; bases not matched to a gene: 5. This CDR3 is 15 amino acids long. The chain's CDR3 is CASSIGTGDDQPQHF. Here the CDR3 DNA reads TGTGCCAGTAGTATAGGGACAGGTGACGATCAGCCCCAGCATTTT. The variable domain in full, with the rest retrieved from reference TRBV19 and TRBJ1-5, is DGGITQSPKYLFRKEGQNVTLSCEQNLNHDAMYWYRQDPGQGLRLIYYSQIVNDFQKGDIAEGYSVSREKKESFPLTVTSAQKNPTAFYLCASSIGTGDDQPQHFGDGTRLSIL.

This clonotype was seen a single time. The J gene is TRBJ1-5, the V gene TRBV4-1; TRBD1 matches 7 bases. The V and J ends lost 2 bases and 0 bases, in that order; junction bases with no gene match: 7. The CDR3 sequence is 17 residues long. Per the germline V gene, CDR1 is MGHRA and CDR2 is YSYEKL. CDR3: CASSQKFDRDSNQPQHF. Here the CDR3 DNA reads TGCGCCAGCAGCCAAAAATTCGACAGGGATAGCAATCAGCCCCAGCATTTT.

The chain uses TRBV10-3 and TRBJ1-5, with D unresolved. The CDR3 consists of 13 residues. Germline-derived CDR1 and CDR2 are ENHRY and SYGVKD. V was shortened by 11 bases and J by 1 base, with 12 bases between the two germline ends. The DNA for the CDR3 is TGTGCCGCACGGGGAGAGAGCAATCAGCCCCAGCATTTT. Translated: CAARGESNQPQHF.

This clonotype was recorded once. V gene TRBV24-1 combines with J gene TRBJ2-2; no clear D gene. V lost 4 bases and J lost 9, with 8 bases in between. The germline V gene encodes CDR1 KGHDR and CDR2 SFDVKD. This CDR3 contains 12 residues. The CDR3 nucleotides are TGTGCCACCAGTGAGTCAAGCCGGGAGCTGTTTTTT. It encodes CATSESSRELFF.

This rearrangement joins TRBV29-1 to TRBJ1-5, with TRBD1 matching 9 bases. J lost 7 bases, V lost 5 bases, and 3 bases had no gene match. This CDR3 has 12 residues. Per the germline V gene, CDR1 is SQVTM and CDR2 is ANQGSEA. CDR3 sequence reads: CSVKTGGQPQHF. The CDR3 nucleotides are TGCAGCGTTAAAACAGGGGGCCAGCCCCAGCATTTT. Full variable domain (rest looked up from reference TRBV29-1 and TRBJ1-5): SAVISQKPSRDICQRGTSLTIQCQVDSQVTMMFWYRQQPGQSLTLIATANQGSEATYESGFVIDKFPISRPNLTFSTLTVSNMSPEDSSIYLCSVKTGGQPQHFGDGTRLSIL.

V and J are TRBV25-1 and TRBJ2-7, with D unresolved. There are 15 residues in the CDR3. Per germline, CDR1 MGHDK and CDR2 SYGVNS. Between the trimmed V and J ends, which lost 8 bases and 7 bases, there was a span of 24 bases. The CDR3 protein is CASERTLDATREQYF. In nucleotides, the CDR3 is TGTGCCAGCGAACGGACCCTGGACGCGACACGGGAGCAGTACTTC.

This chain uses TRBV18 with TRBJ2-1; 8 nucleotides match TRBD1. The CDR3 is 15 residues long. Germline V lookup: CDR1 KGHSH, CDR2 LQKENI. V lost 2 bases, J lost 9 bases, and 9 bases stayed unmatched. CDR3 region: CASSPRQGAYGEQFF. The CDR3 DNA follows: TGTGCCAGCTCACCAAGGCAGGGGGCTTATGGTGAGCAGTTCTTC.

This chain joins TRBV6-2 or TRBV6-3 and TRBJ2-1; D unclear. CDR1 and CDR2 from the germline V gene are MNHEY and SVGEGT. CDR3 length equals 16 residues. The V gene lost 3 bases and the J gene lost 0 bases, with 12 bases spanning the gap. The CDR3 DNA is TGTGCCAGCAGTTATTCTAAGGAGAGCTCCTACAATGAGCAGTTCTTC. It encodes CASSYSKESSYNEQFF.

Written as DNA, the CDR3 is TGCAGTGCCAGGGGACCGCTTAATGAAAAACTGTTTTTT. This codes for CSARGPLNEKLFF. The V and J genes are TRBV20-1 and TRBJ1-4; D is perhaps TRBD1 (6 bases). Germline lookup yields CDR1 DFQATT and CDR2 SNEGSKA (reference sequence). Trimming took 6 bases from V and 4 from J, leaving 12 bases between them. The CDR3 is made up of 13 amino acids.

This chain uses TRBV9 with TRBJ1-1, with D uncertain. Trimming took off 4 bases at V and 0 bases at J, with 16 bases between the two ends. Germline V gene data show CDR1 as SGDLS and CDR2 as YYNGEE. The CDR3 runs to 16 residues. CDR3 region: CASSPPSLGVNTEAFF. CDR3 sequence (DNA): TGTGCCAGCAGCCCACCCTCACTCGGAGTGAACACTGAAGCTTTCTTT. Full variable domain (rest looked up from reference TRBV9 and TRBJ1-1): DSGVTQTPKHLITATGQRVTLRCSPRSGDLSVYWYQQSLDQGLQFLIQYYNGEERAKGNILERFSAQQFPDLHSELNLSSLELGDSALYFCASSPPSLGVNTEAFFGQGTRLTVV.

V is TRBV2 and J is TRBJ1-1; D unresolved. This CDR3 is built from 11 residues. Germline CDR1 and CDR2: SNHLY and FYNNEI. Trimming took off 9 bases at V and 0 bases at J, with 5 bases between the two ends. The CDR3 nucleotides read TGTGCCAGGAATTTGAACACTGAAGCTTTCTTT. Amino acids: CARNLNTEAFF.

This clonotype was found once. The V call is TRBV9, the J call TRBJ2-1; D is perhaps TRBD1 (6 bases). Germline values: CDR1 SGDLS, CDR2 YYNGEE. The CDR3 loop spans 14 amino acids. Trimming removed 3 bases at V and 2 bases at J, with 9 bases between. For the CDR3, the DNA is TGTGCCAGCAGCGCGGCAGGGGCCTACAATGAGCAGTTCTTC. This gives the protein CASSAAGAYNEQFF.

This chain connects TRBV19 to TRBJ1-2; D is unresolved. V was shortened by 5 bases and J by 4 bases, with 11 bases between the two germline ends. CDR3 length equals 13 residues. Germline CDR1 reads LNHDA; CDR2 reads SQIVND (reference sequence). The CDR3 sequence is CASSGTRPYGYTF. In nucleotides, the CDR3 is TGTGCCAGTAGTGGCACCCGACCCTATGGCTACACCTTC.

V and J are TRBV5-6 and TRBJ2-7; D might be TRBD1 or TRBD2, each matching 5 bases. V lost 4 bases, J lost 3 bases, and 11 bases lay in between. This CDR3 region has 13 residues. Germline V gene lookup returns CDR1 SGHDT and CDR2 YYEEEE. DNA of the CDR3: TGTGCCAGCAGCACCGGGACGAACTACGAGCAGTACTTC. It is translated as CASSTGTNYEQYF.

This clonotype was found once. The chain carries TRBV6-6 and TRBJ2-2, with D possibly TRBD1 on 6 matching bases. CDR3 length equals 14 residues. Trimming left V 0 bases short and J 7 bases short, with 9 bases between. Germline loops: CDR1 MNHNY, CDR2 SVGAGI (reference sequence). The CDR3 bases are TGTGCCAGCAGTTACTCGGTGACAGGCGGGGAGCTGTTTTTT. This translates into CASSYSVTGGELFF.

V and J are TRBV6-6 and TRBJ2-1, with 11 bases lining up with TRBD2. CDR3 length: 13 amino acids. The ends lost 8 bases at V and 13 bases at J; junction bases unmatched: 10. CDR1 MNHNY and CDR2 SVGAGI come from the germline V gene (reference sequence). This CDR3 reads CASEVAGGNGQFF. DNA of the CDR3: TGTGCCAGCGAGGTAGCGGGAGGGAATGGTCAGTTCTTC.